These 18 T cell receptor beta chains came from one sample sequenced in a study of shared clonotypes between healthy human individuals. The protocol was immunoSEQ multiplex PCR, while the TCRdb copy is restricted to in-frame clones and leaves out a portion. Among 2 million to 2.5 million clones listed, around 93% were seen once. CD45RO-negative CD8 cells positively selected for CCR7 made up the naive population, which excluded terminally differentiated effector memory CD45RA+ cells. The source material was naive CD8+ T cells from PBMCs. Receptors were obtained from a man aged 18 to 29 in good health. Some clones in this sample may be carry-over from other donors' samples.

The chain has TRBV7-8 and TRBJ2-1; D ambiguous. Germline lookup yields CDR1 SGHVS and CDR2 FQNEAQ. V lost 4 bases to trimming and J lost 5 bases, with 15 bases between them. The CDR3 extends over 15 amino acids. The CDR3 DNA follows: TGTGCCAGCAGCTCACCCGGACCTAGGAACAATGAGCAGTTCTTC. Translating it yields CASSSPGPRNNEQFF. The full variable domain, completed using reference TRBV7-8 and TRBJ2-1, is GAGVSQSPRYKVAKRGQDVALRCDPISGHVSLFWYQQALGQGPEFLTYFQNEAQLDKSGLPSDRFFAERPEGSVSTLKIQRTQQEDSAVYLCASSSPGPRNNEQFFGPGTRLTVL.

V and J are TRBV6-5 and TRBJ2-1; TRBD2 agrees at 8 bases. This CDR3 is built from 16 residues. Trimming cost V 4 bases and J 3 bases; bases outside gene matches: 8. CDR1 is MNHEY and CDR2 is SVGAGI in the germline V gene. CDR3 DNA: TGTGCCAGCAGTTGGATATCGGGAGGGCACTACAATGAGCAGTTCTTC. Amino acids: CASSWISGGHYNEQFF.

The V and J genes are TRBV4-1 and TRBJ2-7; D might be TRBD1 (6 bases). The V and J ends lost 1 base and 7 bases respectively, with 20 bases between them. CDR1 MGHRA and CDR2 YSYEKL come from the germline V gene. CDR3 length equals 16 residues. CDR3 protein: CASSQVGARGFGEQYF. DNA of the CDR3: TGCGCCAGCAGCCAAGTGGGGGCCCGCGGGTTCGGGGAGCAGTACTTC.

This sequence joins TRBV4-2 and TRBJ2-5; D is uncertain. Trimming removed 0 bases at V and 2 bases at J, with 10 bases between. The CDR3 loop spans 15 amino acids. Germline V gene sequence: CDR1 LGHNA, CDR2 YNFKEQ. As DNA, the CDR3 is TGTGCCAGCAGCCAAGATCGTACGGTTCAAGAGACCCAGTACTTC. This encodes CASSQDRTVQETQYF.

This clone occurred a few times. V gene TRBV11-2 combines with J gene TRBJ2-7; no clear D. Deletions cut 5 bases from V and 1 base from J, with 12 bases between. The CDR3 has 14 residues. CDR1 SGHAT and CDR2 FQNNGV come from the germline V gene. The CDR3 DNA reads TGTGCCAGCAGCGGTAGACGCGATTCCTACGAGCAGTACTTC. This encodes CASSGRRDSYEQYF.

A word on this clone: Other DNA sequences from this sample encode an identical CDR3 as well. The V and J genes are TRBV6-5 and TRBJ2-1; the D gene is possibly TRBD2 (6 bases). The germline V gene encodes CDR1 MNHEY and CDR2 SVGAGI. The V end lost 3 bases, the J end lost 4 bases, and 10 bases lay between the germline ends. CDR3 length: 14 amino acids. This CDR3 reads CASSYGTRYNEQFF. CDR3 nucleotides: TGTGCCAGCAGTTATGGGACTCGGTACAATGAGCAGTTCTTC.

This clone was seen once. The V and J genes are TRBV27 and TRBJ2-1, with TRBD2 matching 12 bases. Germline V lookup: CDR1 MNHEY, CDR2 SMNVEV (reference sequence). The junction had 12 bases not matched to a gene; V was cut back by 6 bases and J by 9 bases. The CDR3 sequence is 16 residues long. Here the CDR3 reads CASSELLAGGTIEQFF. The CDR3, as DNA: TGTGCCAGCAGCGAATTACTAGCGGGAGGTACTATTGAGCAGTTCTTC.

The chain has TRBV13 and TRBJ2-7, with 12 positions matching TRBD2. Per germline, CDR1 PRHDT and CDR2 FYEKMQ (reference sequence). The CDR3 contains 15 residues. With V trimmed by 4 bases and J by 4 bases, 5 bases remained unmatched. In DNA, the CDR3 is TGTGCCAGCAGCTCGCCGACTAGCGGGAGTTACGAGCAGTACTTC. Protein: CASSSPTSGSYEQYF.

A word on this clone: Additional DNA sequences in this sample encode the identical CDR3. The V gene is TRBV18, the J gene TRBJ2-1; D uncertain. The germline CDR1 and CDR2 sequences are KGHSH and LQKENI. V was shortened by 3 bases and J by 4 bases, with 7 bases between the two germline ends. The CDR3 has 13 amino acids. The CDR3 coding sequence is TGTGCCAGCTCACCCCGGTCGTACAATGAGCAGTTCTTC. Residues: CASSPRSYNEQFF.

The rearrangement links TRBV28 to TRBJ2-7; D tentatively reads TRBD1 or TRBD2 (6 bases each). The CDR3 has 12 amino acids. Germline CDR1 and CDR2: MDHEN and SYDVKM. Trimming pared 8 bases from V and 4 bases from J, leaving 12 bases between. The CDR3 reads CASVGGLYEQYF. CDR3 nucleotide sequence: TGTGCCAGCGTCGGGGGCTTATACGAGCAGTACTTC.

This clone was seen just once. The chain employs TRBV4-1 and TRBJ1-4; D unclear. The length of the CDR3 is 12 residues. Germline V gene data show CDR1 as MGHRA and CDR2 as YSYEKL. Trimming removed 4 bases at V and 7 bases at J, with 7 bases between. The CDR3 spells CASSRMGEKLFF. The CDR3 DNA sequence: TGCGCCAGCAGCCGCATGGGTGAAAAACTGTTTTTT.

This chain connects TRBV27 to TRBJ2-5, with a possible D match to TRBD1 (6 bases). The CDR3 totals 15 residues. V was shortened by 2 bases and J by 5 bases, with 15 bases between the two germline ends. Germline CDR1 reads MNHEY; CDR2 reads SMNVEV (reference sequence). In nucleotides, the CDR3 is TGTGCCAGCAGTTTAGCACAGGGCACGATCGAGACCCAGTACTTC. Translating it yields CASSLAQGTIETQYF.

A single count supports this clone. V and J are TRBV27 and TRBJ1-5, with 7 bases aligning to TRBD1. The germline gives CDR1 MNHEY, CDR2 SMNVEV (reference sequence). This CDR3 contains 16 residues. The V segment lost 2 bases and the J segment 4 bases; nucleotides outside the gene matches: 8. CDR3 region: CASSLGGAGGNQPQHF. The CDR3 DNA is TGTGCCAGCAGTTTAGGAGGGGCAGGGGGAAATCAGCCCCAGCATTTT.

In this sample, this clone turned up once. The same CDR3 arises from other DNA sequences in this sample as well. The gene calls are TRBV7-9 and TRBJ1-2; TRBD1 might be the D (6 bases). CDR3 size: 13 residues. Trimming left V 5 bases short and J 4 bases short, with 11 bases between. The germline gives CDR1 SEHNR, CDR2 FQNEAQ (reference sequence). DNA of the CDR3: TGTGCCAGCAGCCTAGGGGGGATCTATGGCTACACCTTC. It yields the protein CASSLGGIYGYTF.

The chain employs TRBV19 and TRBJ2-3; D is perhaps TRBD1 (6 bases). CDR1 is LNHDA, CDR2 SQIVND, per germline (reference sequence). V dropped 2 bases and J dropped 7 bases, with 16 bases sitting between them. The length of the CDR3 is 15 residues. The CDR3 bases are TGTGCCAGTAGTATATGGGCAGGGGAAGGGAATACGCAGTATTTT. Translated, it gives CASSIWAGEGNTQYF.

Written as DNA, the CDR3 is TGTGCCAGCAGTTTAAGCAGGGGAACTTATCAGCCCCAGCATTTT. This encodes CASSLSRGTYQPQHF. The chain combines TRBV27 with TRBJ1-5, with a weak D call TRBD1 (6 bases). CDR1 is MNHEY, CDR2 SMNVEV, per germline (reference sequence). The germline V and J ends were trimmed by 2 bases and 5 bases, with 13 bases remaining between them. The CDR3 loop spans 15 amino acids.

The chain combines TRBV30 with TRBJ2-7; D is unclear. V lost 2 bases and J 5 bases, leaving 13 bases between the germline ends. CDR1 and CDR2 (germline): GTSNPN, SVGIG (reference sequence). There are 13 residues in the CDR3. The CDR3 reads CAWSMGSAHEQYF. In DNA form, the CDR3 reads TGTGCCTGGAGTATGGGATCCGCCCACGAGCAGTACTTC.

J is TRBJ2-3 and V is TRBV7-2; 9 positions match TRBD1. The CDR3 sequence is 16 residues long. V was clipped by 3 bases and J by 2 bases; unmatched bases: 6. From germline, CDR1 is SGHTA and CDR2 FQGNSA. In nucleotides, the CDR3 is TGTGCCAGCAGCTTTACAGGGGGCCCGACCACAGATACGCAGTATTTT. It is translated as CASSFTGGPTTDTQYF.